These 21 T cell receptor beta chains share one sample of origin, sequenced in a study of T cell responses to AZD1222 COVID-19 vaccine. Clones were read by immunoSEQ multiplex PCR, and TCRdb kept only the in-frame ones, dropping some. The data contain fewer than 55,000 clones, roughly 88% of them singletons. This specimen consisted of peripheral blood, obtained 28 days after the second AZD1222 dose. Every receptor here comes from an adult who received the AZD1222 COVID-19 vaccine.

J is TRBJ2-7 and V is TRBV28; D ambiguous. The CDR3 contains 17 residues. CDR1 is MDHEN, CDR2 SYDVKM, per germline. V was shortened by 3 bases and J by 0 bases, with 18 bases between the two germline ends. The CDR3 DNA is TGTGCCAGCAGTTTGCCCACCCGTCCAGGCAGCTCCTACGAGCAGTACTTC. Translated: CASSLPTRPGSSYEQYF.

The CDR3 reads CASSSGRGQETQYF. The CDR3 DNA is TGCGCCAGCAGCTCCGGGAGGGGGCAAGAGACCCAGTACTTC. The J gene is TRBJ2-5, the V gene TRBV5-1, with 8 nucleotides matching TRBD2. The V gene end was trimmed by 3 bases and the J gene end by 2 bases; junction bases not matched to a gene: 3. This CDR3 has 14 amino acids. The germline V gene has CDR1 SGHRS and CDR2 YFSETQ.

The chain employs TRBV3-1 (or the pseudogene TRBV3-2) and TRBJ1-2; D is unclear. V lost 4 bases to trimming and J lost 4 bases, with 10 bases between them. The CDR3 loop spans 13 amino acids. Germline V gene data show CDR1 as LGHDT and CDR2 as YNNKEL (reference sequence). The CDR3 sequence is CASSPGSSYGYTF. The CDR3 DNA is TGTGCCAGCAGCCCAGGATCGTCCTATGGCTACACCTTC.

The CDR3 protein is CATSRDAVSNQPQHF. Written as DNA, the CDR3 is TGTGCCACCAGCAGAGACGCCGTGAGCAATCAGCCCCAGCATTTT. This chain uses TRBV15 with TRBJ1-5; D ambiguous. The V and J ends lost 0 bases and 1 base respectively, with 7 bases between them. The CDR3 has 15 amino acids. Germline V CDR1 and CDR2: LNHNV, YYDKDF (reference sequence).

The V gene is TRBV30, the J gene TRBJ2-3; no clear D. Per germline, CDR1 GTSNPN and CDR2 SVGIG (reference sequence). V gave up 2 bases and J gave up 5 bases, with 8 bases separating them. There are 12 residues in the CDR3. CDR3 nucleotide sequence: TGTGCCTGGAGTATCGTCGAAGATACGCAGTATTTT. Protein sequence: CAWSIVEDTQYF.

The chain links TRBV7-2 to TRBJ2-5; D not certain. The CDR3 covers 14 residues. Trimming shortened V by 4 bases and J by 1 base, and 10 bases separated the two germline ends. Germline-derived CDR1 and CDR2 are SGHTA and FQGNSA. The CDR3 sequence is CASSSPGPQETQYF. The CDR3 DNA reads as TGTGCCAGCAGCTCTCCAGGCCCCCAAGAGACCCAGTACTTC.

The rearrangement links TRBV5-6 to TRBJ1-2; tentatively, D is TRBD1 (5 bases). The germline V gene has CDR1 SGHDT and CDR2 YYEEEE. The CDR3 covers 16 residues. V lost 0 bases and J 7 bases, leaving 19 bases between the germline ends. CDR3 sequence reads: CASSLEGQDLFSGYTF. The CDR3 DNA reads as TGTGCCAGCAGCTTGGAGGGGCAGGACCTCTTCAGTGGCTACACCTTC.

This chain links TRBV19 with TRBJ1-1; D unclear. The germline V and J ends were trimmed by 2 bases and 2 bases, with 9 bases remaining between them. CDR3 length equals 14 residues. In germline, CDR1 is LNHDA, CDR2 SQIVND (reference sequence). This chain's CDR3 is CASSIQGSNTEAFF. The CDR3 DNA is TGTGCCAGTAGTATACAAGGGAGCAACACTGAAGCTTTCTTT.

This clone was detected once. This chain connects TRBV18 to TRBJ2-5; D not certain. The V end was cut by 2 bases, the J end by 5 bases, with 12 bases between. Germline V gene data show CDR1 as KGHSH and CDR2 as LQKENI. CDR3 length: 14 amino acids. The chain's CDR3 is CASSPVRTAETQYF. The CDR3 DNA reads as TGTGCCAGCTCACCAGTTAGGACGGCCGAGACCCAGTACTTC.

The chain carries TRBV2 and TRBJ1-5, with TRBD1 matching over 7 bases. This CDR3 has 16 residues. CDR1 is SNHLY and CDR2 is FYNNEI in the germline V gene. V shed 0 bases and J 4 bases; nucleotides not matched to a gene: 6. This CDR3 is CASSEAGGRGNQPQHF. DNA for the CDR3: TGTGCCAGCAGTGAAGCTGGGGGCAGGGGGAATCAGCCCCAGCATTTT. Supplemented by reference TRBV2 and TRBJ1-5, the full variable domain reads EPEVTQTPSHQVTQMGQEVILRCVPISNHLYFYWYRQILGQKVEFLVSFYNNEISEKSEIFDDQFSVERPDGSNFTLKIRSTKLEDSAMYFCASSEAGGRGNQPQHFGDGTRLSIL.

CDR3 amino acids: CASSVGGSTYNEQFF. In nucleotides, the CDR3 is TGTGCCAGCAGCGTTGGCGGGTCGACCTACAATGAGCAGTTCTTC. The chain employs TRBV9 and TRBJ2-1; possible D gene TRBD2, 5 bases. Germline CDR1 SGDLS, CDR2 YYNGEE. This CDR3 comprises 15 residues. The V gene lost 2 bases and the J gene lost 2 bases, with 11 bases spanning the gap.

The chain links TRBV7-2 to TRBJ1-1; TRBD1 matches 7 bases. The CDR3 spans 14 residues. In germline, CDR1 is SGHTA, CDR2 FQGNSA. After removal of 1 base from V and 5 bases from J, the junction contained 4 bases not matched to a gene. The DNA for the CDR3 is TGTGCCAGCAGCTTAGTAACAGGGGAAACTGAAGCTTTCTTT. Encoded protein: CASSLVTGETEAFF.

This clone came up once. This chain connects TRBV14 to TRBJ2-4, with D unclear. V dropped 0 bases and J dropped 0 bases, with 9 bases sitting between them. The germline CDR1 and CDR2 sequences are SGHDN and FVKESK. The CDR3 runs 16 residues. The CDR3 DNA reads as TGTGCCAGCAGCCAAGATAGTGCCTTAGCCAAAAACATTCAGTACTTC. It is translated as CASSQDSALAKNIQYF.

The chain links TRBV5-1 to TRBJ1-2; 11 bases match TRBD1. With 0 bases clipped from V and 5 bases from J, the junction kept 3 bases outside the gene matches. The germline V gene has CDR1 SGHRS and CDR2 YFSETQ. This CDR3 region has 15 residues. The CDR3 DNA is TGCGCCAGCAGCTTGGAGGGACAGGGGGTATATGGCTACACCTTC. This codes for CASSLEGQGVYGYTF.

Here the CDR3 reads CASSSGTAYEQYF. CDR3 bases: TGTGCCAGCAGCAGCGGGACCGCCTACGAGCAGTACTTC. The chain links TRBV11-3 to TRBJ2-7; TRBD2 agrees at 7 bases. The CDR3 spans 13 residues. J gave up 2 bases and V 5 bases, and 3 bases lay outside the gene matches. Germline V lookup: CDR1 SGHNT, CDR2 YENEEA.

The V gene is TRBV10-1, the J gene TRBJ2-1; TRBD2 agrees at 8 bases. The V segment lost 3 bases and the J segment 6 bases; nucleotides outside the gene matches: 13. The CDR3 sequence is 17 residues long. Germline assignment: CDR1 WNHNN and CDR2 SYGVQD (reference sequence). The CDR3 nucleotides read TGCGCCAGCAGTGATGGTAGCGGGGCAAACCTCTTCAATGAGCAGTTCTTC. This translates into CASSDGSGANLFNEQFF.

V gene TRBV3-1 (or the pseudogene TRBV3-2) combines with J gene TRBJ2-6; 7 nucleotides agree with TRBD1. The CDR3 loop spans 16 amino acids. CDR1 is LGHDT and CDR2 is YNNKEL in the germline V gene (reference sequence). V lost 4 bases and J lost 4; bases outside the gene matches: 7. The CDR3 DNA sequence: TGTGCCAGCAGCCCCCAGACAGGGCGGGGGGCCAACGTCCTGACTTTC. This sequence encodes CASSPQTGRGANVLTF.

The chain combines TRBV30 with TRBJ1-3; D is uncertain. This CDR3 is 13 amino acids long. V was shortened by 8 bases and J by 2 bases, with 13 bases between the two germline ends. CDR1 GTSNPN and CDR2 SVGIG come from the germline V gene (reference sequence). The CDR3 protein is CAVEPAAGNTIYF. In DNA, the CDR3 is TGTGCCGTGGAGCCGGCGGCTGGAAACACCATATATTTT.

The V gene is TRBV6-5, the J gene TRBJ2-7, with D uncertain. The germline V and J ends were trimmed by 0 bases and 3 bases, with 12 bases remaining between them. The CDR3 is 15 residues long. Germline CDR1 MNHEY, CDR2 SVGAGI. Here the CDR3 reads CASSYSKLSGYEQYF. CDR3 nucleotide sequence: TGTGCCAGCAGTTACTCGAAATTATCGGGCTACGAGCAGTACTTC.

The CDR3 DNA is TGTGCCAGCTCACCATTGGACAGGGGGCACTTTATGGTGGGCTACACCTTC. Translation gives CASSPLDRGHFMVGYTF. The chain couples TRBV18 to TRBJ1-2; 11 bases are a match to TRBD1. There are 17 residues in the CDR3. V shed 2 bases and J 8 bases; nucleotides not matched to a gene: 13. Germline CDR1 reads KGHSH; CDR2 reads LQKENI.

The chain recombines TRBV25-1 with TRBJ2-2; no clear D. The germline V gene has CDR1 MGHDK and CDR2 SYGVNS. This CDR3 comprises 13 residues. V gave up 5 bases and J gave up 5 bases, with 9 bases separating them. CDR3 residues: CASSRYLTGELFF. The CDR3 DNA is TGTGCCAGCAGTAGATACCTTACCGGGGAGCTGTTTTTT. Supplemented by reference TRBV25-1 and TRBJ2-2, the full variable domain reads EADIYQTPRYLVIGTGKKITLECSQTMGHDKMYWYQQDPGMELHLIHYSYGVNSTEKGDLSSESTVSRIRTEHFPLTLESARPSHTSQYLCASSRYLTGELFFGEGSRLTVL.